One T cell receptor (beta chain) is described in this entry. This record comes from a study of regulatory T cells in long-lasting Graves disease. The time point was: newly diagnosed GD, antithyroid drugs for less than 3 months. Following extraction of RNA from PBMCs, that RNA was used to make the TCR library. Construction of the TCR beta libraries employed iRepertoire HTBI primers in conjunction with Arm-PCR of CDR3 regions. MiXCR, run by TCRdb on the multiplex PCR reads, gives a single entry per CDR3 protein. The table shows more than 300,000 distinct CDR3 sequences, with 15% to 18% occurring only once. Germline V CDR1 and CDR2: DFQATT, SNEGSKA (reference sequence). V lost 6 bases and J lost 5; bases outside the gene matches: 6. There are 13 residues in the CDR3.

The sequence was obtained from a female donor with Graves disease. The sample here was peripheral blood mononuclear cells (PBMCs), taken at new diagnosis, from a patient treated with antithyroid drugs. This chain uses TRBV20-1 with TRBJ1-5, with 8 bases identical to TRBD1. The CDR3 DNA reads TGCAGTGCCATAGGACAGGGATATCAGCCCCAGCATTTT. Translating it yields CSAIGQGYQPQHF.